Described below is a single TCR beta chain sequence and its context. The data were taken from a study of radiotherapy plus CTLA-4 blockade in lung cancer. Profiling relied on immunoSEQ multiplex PCR, and the TCRdb table lists in-frame clones only, not all of them. There are about 80,000 clones in the sample; more than 80% occur only once, and about 0.79% lies in the top ten. This material consisted of peripheral blood, taken from a patient treated with radiotherapy plus ipilimumab. This TCR came from a human donor with non-small cell lung cancer who had stable disease on radiotherapy plus ipilimumab.

CDR3 amino acids: CASSLIGTGGQPQHF. CDR3 DNA: TGTGCCAGCAGCTTAATCGGGACAGGGGGTCAGCCCCAGCATTTT. This sequence joins TRBV7-2 and TRBJ1-5; 11 positions match TRBD1. Germline loops: CDR1 SGHTA, CDR2 FQGNSA. V shed 2 bases and J 6 bases; nucleotides not matched to a gene: 3. The CDR3 is 15 residues long.